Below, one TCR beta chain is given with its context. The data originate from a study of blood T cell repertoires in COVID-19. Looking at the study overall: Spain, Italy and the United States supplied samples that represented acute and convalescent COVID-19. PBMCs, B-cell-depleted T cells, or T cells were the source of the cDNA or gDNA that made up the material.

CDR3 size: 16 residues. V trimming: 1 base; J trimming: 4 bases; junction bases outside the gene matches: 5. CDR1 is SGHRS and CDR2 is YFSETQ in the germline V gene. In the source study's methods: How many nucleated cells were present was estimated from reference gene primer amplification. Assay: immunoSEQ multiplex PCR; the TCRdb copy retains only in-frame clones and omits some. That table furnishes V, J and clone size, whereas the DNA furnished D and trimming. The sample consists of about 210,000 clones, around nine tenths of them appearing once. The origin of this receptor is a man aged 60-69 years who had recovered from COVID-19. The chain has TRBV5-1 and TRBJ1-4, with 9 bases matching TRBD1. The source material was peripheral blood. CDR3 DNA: TGCGCCAGCAGCTTGAGACAGGGGGGGTATAATGAAAAACTGTTTTTT. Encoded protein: CASSLRQGGYNEKLFF.